The 27 T cell receptor beta chains below come from one sample, sequenced in a study of T cell repertoires in cytomegalovirus infection. TCRdb analysed the reads with MiXCR anew, one entry per CDR3 protein. The sample gives a few hundred thousand distinct CDR3 sequences, more than 25% of which show up once; roughly an eighth is in the top ten. The sequenced material came from PBMCs. The receptors derive from a human donor in good health (CMV status not recorded). Some clones in this sample may be carry-over from other donors' samples.

V and J are TRBV15 and TRBJ1-1, with D tentatively TRBD1 (6 bases). Germline loops: CDR1 LNHNV, CDR2 YYDKDF (reference sequence). This CDR3 is built from 15 residues. Trimming removed 0 bases at V and 1 base at J, with 9 bases between. Here the CDR3 reads CATSRDRGQNTEAFF. Here the CDR3 DNA reads TGTGCCACCAGCAGAGACAGGGGCCAGAACACTGAAGCTTTCTTT.

Ten or more counts support this clonotype. V gene TRBV7-2 combines with J gene TRBJ2-5; D gene unclear. Germline lookup yields CDR1 SGHTA and CDR2 FQGNSA. The CDR3 loop spans 14 amino acids. V shed 1 base and J shed 5 bases, with 11 bases lying between them. CDR3 DNA sequence: TGTGCCAGCAGCTTAGACCGGATGCGGGAGACCCAGTACTTC. Encoded protein: CASSLDRMRETQYF. Using reference TRBV7-2 and TRBJ2-5 for the parts outside the CDR3, the full variable domain is GAGVSQSPSNKVTEKGKDVELRCDPISGHTALYWYRQSLGQGLEFLIYFQGNSAPDKSGLPSDRFSAERTGGSVSTLTIQRTQQEDSAVYLCASSLDRMRETQYFGPGTRLLVL.

The V call is TRBV12-3 or TRBV12-4, the J call TRBJ1-6; 8 nucleotides match TRBD1. There are 15 residues in the CDR3. Unmatched junction bases numbered 2, after V lost 1 base and J lost 6 bases. The CDR3 bases are TGTGCCAGCAGTTTAGGACAGGGGTTTAATTCACCCCTCCACTTT. This encodes CASSLGQGFNSPLHF.

The V gene is TRBV6-2 or TRBV6-3, the J gene TRBJ2-3, with 11 bases fitting TRBD2. V lost 10 bases to trimming and J lost 1 base; unmatched junction nucleotides: 4. CDR1 MNHEY and CDR2 SVGEGT come from the germline V gene. This CDR3 region has 14 residues. The CDR3 spells CATQLAGGTDTQYF. The CDR3 DNA follows: TGTGCCACCCAACTAGCGGGGGGCACAGATACGCAGTATTTT.

The V gene is TRBV27, the J gene TRBJ2-3; 12 positions match TRBD2. V lost 5 bases to trimming and J lost 2 bases; unmatched junction nucleotides: 5. CDR1 is MNHEY, CDR2 SMNVEV, per germline (reference sequence). The CDR3 runs 16 residues. The CDR3: CASSTGTSGFTDTQYF. The CDR3 region has the DNA TGTGCCAGCAGTACCGGGACTAGCGGGTTCACAGATACGCAGTATTTT.

The chain carries TRBV11-1 and TRBJ2-3; 8 bases line up with TRBD2. This CDR3 is 16 amino acids long. Losses at the gene ends were 1 base for V and 3 bases for J; bases not matched to a gene: 6. Germline V gene lookup returns CDR1 SGHAT and CDR2 FQDESV (reference sequence). In DNA form, the CDR3 reads TGTGCCAGCAGCTTAGGCGGGGGGCATCGGACAGATACGCAGTATTTT. Translation gives CASSLGGGHRTDTQYF. Looking up the rest from reference TRBV11-1 and TRBJ2-3 gives the full variable domain: EAEVAQSPRYKITEKSQAVAFWCDPISGHATLYWYRQILGQGPELLVQFQDESVVDDSQLPKDRFSAERLKGVDSTLKIQPAELGDSAMYLCASSLGGGHRTDTQYFGPGTRLTVL.

This clonotype was seen a few times. The V call is TRBV7-9, the J call TRBJ2-1; D is ambiguous. CDR1 is SEHNR, CDR2 FQNEAQ, per germline (reference sequence). Deletions cut 5 bases from V and 0 bases from J, with 17 bases between. The CDR3 spans 17 residues. CDR3 DNA: TGTGCCAGCAGCCCCGGAGCCCGCCTGAGCTCCTACAATGAGCAGTTCTTC. Protein sequence: CASSPGARLSSYNEQFF. Drawing the rest from reference TRBV7-9 and TRBJ2-1, the complete variable domain is DTGVSQNPRHKITKRGQNVTFRCDPISEHNRLYWYRQTLGQGPEFLTYFQNEAQLEKSRLLSDRFSAERPKGSFSTLEIQRTEQGDSAMYLCASSPGARLSSYNEQFFGPGTRLTVL.

Many counts were recorded for this clonotype. J is TRBJ2-1 and V is TRBV6-2 or TRBV6-3; D is possibly TRBD2 (5 bases). The CDR3 runs to 17 residues. Trimming removed 4 bases from V and 5 bases from J, with 21 bases in between. Germline loops: CDR1 MNHEY, CDR2 SVGEGT. In DNA form, the CDR3 reads TGTGCCAGCAGTTCCCCCAGAGGGAAAGGCGGTAACAATGAGCAGTTCTTC. Its translation: CASSSPRGKGGNNEQFF.

This clonotype was seen repeatedly, ten times or more. V and J are TRBV7-2 and TRBJ2-2; D not resolved. This CDR3 has 14 residues. V lost 5 bases and J lost 2, with 9 bases in between. Germline V gene lookup returns CDR1 SGHTA and CDR2 FQGNSA. As DNA, the CDR3 is TGTGCCAGCAGCAACCTAGGAAACACCGGGGAGCTGTTTTTT. This translates into CASSNLGNTGELFF.

In its sample, this clonotype was seen many times. The CDR3 loop is CASSLVGQGNEQYF. The CDR3 DNA sequence: TGTGCCAGCAGCTTAGTAGGACAGGGTAACGAGCAGTACTTC. V usage is TRBV7-2 and J usage is TRBJ2-7; 8 nucleotides align to TRBD1. The CDR3 is 14 amino acids. CDR1 is SGHTA and CDR2 is FQGNSA in the germline V gene. J lost 5 bases, V lost 1 base, and 4 bases had no gene match.

This chain links TRBV28 with TRBJ1-2; possible D gene TRBD1, 5 bases. Germline-derived CDR1 and CDR2 are MDHEN and SYDVKM. Between the trimmed V and J ends, which lost 6 bases and 8 bases, there was a span of 22 bases. This CDR3 contains 15 residues. The CDR3 loop is CASRTDQRVWGGYTF. The CDR3 coding sequence is TGTGCCAGCAGAACCGACCAGCGGGTGTGGGGCGGCTACACCTTC.

In this sample, this clonotype turned up a few times. The gene calls are TRBV18 and TRBJ1-1; D not certain. The length of the CDR3 is 15 residues. Deletions cut 4 bases from V and 11 bases from J, with 23 bases between. Per germline, CDR1 KGHSH and CDR2 LQKENI. CDR3 in amino acids: CASSREELPISSAFF. DNA for the CDR3: TGTGCCAGCTCACGGGAAGAATTACCCATCTCTAGCGCTTTCTTT.

The J gene is TRBJ2-7, the V gene TRBV29-1; 9 bases map to TRBD2. V shed 5 bases and J 6 bases; nucleotides not matched to a gene: 8. The CDR3 contains 13 residues. Germline loops: CDR1 SQVTM, CDR2 ANQGSEA. The CDR3 reads CSVLSSGSAEQYV. The CDR3 DNA follows: TGCAGCGTTCTGAGTAGCGGGAGTGCCGAGCAGTACGTC.

This clonotype was detected many times. V usage is TRBV6-1 and J usage is TRBJ2-3, with D possibly matching TRBD1 (5 bases). Deletions cut 5 bases from V and 5 bases from J, with 8 bases between. Germline-derived CDR1 and CDR2 are MNHNS and SASEGT. The CDR3 totals 12 residues. The CDR3: CASSPQVDTQYF. The CDR3 DNA follows: TGTGCCAGCAGTCCACAGGTAGATACGCAGTATTTT.

The chain uses TRBV4-1 and TRBJ2-1; no definite D call. The CDR3 extends over 16 amino acids. V shed 1 base and J shed 0 bases, with 10 bases lying between them. The germline V gene encodes CDR1 MGHRA and CDR2 YSYEKL. CDR3 nucleotide sequence: TGCGCCAGCAGCCAAGTTGGCTCGAGCTCCTACAATGAGCAGTTCTTC. This translates into CASSQVGSSSYNEQFF.

This clonotype was detected only a few times. This chain connects TRBV6-1 to TRBJ1-2; TRBD1 aligns across 7 bases. The CDR3 is 12 residues long. V was clipped by 8 bases and J by 7 bases; unmatched bases: 7. Germline CDR1 MNHNS, CDR2 SASEGT. CDR3 amino acids: CASGGGVGGYTF. The CDR3, as DNA: TGTGCCAGCGGAGGGGGCGTAGGTGGCTACACCTTC.

This clonotype was recorded a few times. This chain joins TRBV6-1 and TRBJ1-5, with D possibly matching TRBD1 (5 bases). V lost 8 bases and J lost 1, with 12 bases in between. This CDR3 is built from 14 residues. Per germline, CDR1 MNHNS and CDR2 SASEGT. The CDR3 loop is CASRSGASNQPQHF. Written as DNA, the CDR3 is TGTGCCAGCCGATCCGGGGCAAGCAATCAGCCCCAGCATTTT.

The chain is built from TRBV12-3 or TRBV12-4 and TRBJ2-3, with D perhaps matching TRBD1 or TRBD2 (6 bases each). Between the trimmed V and J ends, which lost 6 bases and 6 bases, there was a span of 10 bases. The CDR3 runs to 12 residues. In nucleotides, the CDR3 is TGTGCCAGCAGGGAAGGGGGGGATACGCAGTATTTT. It yields the protein CASREGGDTQYF.

This clonotype occurred many times. The gene calls are TRBV7-2 and TRBJ1-2, with a tentative D call TRBD1 (5 bases). The V end lost 4 bases, the J end lost 6 bases, and 9 bases lay between the germline ends. Germline lookup yields CDR1 SGHTA and CDR2 FQGNSA. The CDR3 totals 12 residues. CDR3 region: CASSSGTNGYTF. The CDR3 bases are TGTGCCAGCAGCTCCGGGACGAATGGCTACACCTTC.

This clonotype was seen many times. The J gene is TRBJ2-7, the V gene TRBV11-3; no definite D call. The CDR3 extends over 14 amino acids. V was clipped by 1 base and J by 3 bases, with 10 bases between them. The germline V gene encodes CDR1 SGHNT and CDR2 YENEEA. This CDR3 reads CASSLAGESYEQYV. DNA for the CDR3: TGTGCCAGCAGCTTAGCCGGAGAGAGCTACGAGCAGTACGTC.

The table lists this clonotype with many counts. This sequence joins TRBV6-5 and TRBJ2-3; the D is unclear. The V gene's germline CDR1 is MNHEY and CDR2 SVGAGI. The CDR3 runs to 16 residues. V was shortened by 0 bases and J by 4 bases, with 14 bases between the two germline ends. The CDR3 loop is CASSYSAGMGADTQYF. For the CDR3, the DNA is TGTGCCAGCAGTTACTCGGCCGGCATGGGCGCAGATACGCAGTATTTT.

The chain couples TRBV28 to TRBJ1-4; 9 nucleotides agree with TRBD1. Trimming cost V 5 bases and J 5 bases; bases outside gene matches: 6. CDR3 length: 15 amino acids. CDR1 MDHEN and CDR2 SYDVKM come from the germline V gene. CDR3 residues: CASSPWTGENEKLFF. CDR3 nucleotide sequence: TGTGCCAGCAGTCCCTGGACAGGGGAAAATGAAAAACTGTTTTTT. The variable domain in full, with the rest retrieved from reference TRBV28 and TRBJ1-4, is DVKVTQSSRYLVKRTGEKVFLECVQDMDHENMFWYRQDPGLGLRLIYFSYDVKMKEKGDIPEGYSVSREKKERFSLILESASTNQTSMYLCASSPWTGENEKLFFGSGTQLSVL.

This sequence joins TRBV7-2 and TRBJ2-2; D could derive from TRBD1 or TRBD2 (5 bases each). V shed 5 bases and J shed 1 base, with 14 bases lying between them. This CDR3 has 16 residues. CDR1 is SGHTA and CDR2 is FQGNSA in the germline V gene. In DNA form, the CDR3 reads TGTGCCAGCAGCCCGCTCGGGGCAAAGAACACCGGGGAGCTGTTTTTT. Encoded protein: CASSPLGAKNTGELFF.

This clonotype was counted only a few times. The chain combines TRBV5-1 with TRBJ2-5, with TRBD1 matching 9 bases. With 4 bases clipped from V and 5 bases from J, the junction kept 6 bases outside the gene matches. The length of the CDR3 is 14 residues. CDR1 is SGHRS, CDR2 YFSETQ, per germline. This CDR3 is CASSRTGAGETQYF. The CDR3 DNA follows: TGCGCCAGCAGCCGGACAGGGGCCGGGGAGACCCAGTACTTC.

This clonotype was observed a handful of times. The chain links TRBV27 to TRBJ2-1; D gene ambiguous. The CDR3 covers 16 residues. The germline gives CDR1 MNHEY, CDR2 SMNVEV (reference sequence). The V end was cut by 4 bases, the J end by 2 bases, with 15 bases between. CDR3 region: CASSSKPWGTYNEQFF. The CDR3 DNA reads TGTGCCAGCAGTTCCAAACCCTGGGGAACCTACAATGAGCAGTTCTTC.

V usage is TRBV28 and J usage is TRBJ2-4, with 13 positions matching TRBD2. The trim removed 6 bases at V and 3 bases at J, leaving 17 bases unmatched. Germline loops: CDR1 MDHEN, CDR2 SYDVKM. This CDR3 has 20 amino acids. The CDR3 coding sequence is TGTGCCAGCAGATACTCCCCGGGACTAGCGGGACCTGGGGGCAAAAACATTCAGTACTTC. This gives the protein CASRYSPGLAGPGGKNIQYF. Complete variable domain (other parts from reference TRBV28 and TRBJ2-4): DVKVTQSSRYLVKRTGEKVFLECVQDMDHENMFWYRQDPGLGLRLIYFSYDVKMKEKGDIPEGYSVSREKKERFSLILESASTNQTSMYLCASRYSPGLAGPGGKNIQYFGAGTRLSVL.

J is TRBJ1-1 and V is TRBV6-1, with a possible D match to TRBD1 (6 bases). The CDR3 totals 16 residues. V was shortened by 8 bases and J by 5 bases, with 24 bases between the two germline ends. Germline V gene sequence: CDR1 MNHNS, CDR2 SASEGT. The CDR3 reads CASDEGGGTLLTEAFF. For the CDR3, the DNA is TGTGCCAGCGACGAGGGGGGTGGCACCCTCTTAACTGAAGCTTTCTTT.